This note documents a single T cell receptor beta chain sequence. CDR1 and CDR2 from the germline V gene are GTSNPN and SVGIG (reference sequence). The V end was cut by 4 bases, the J end by 1 base, with 5 bases between. The CDR3 extends over 12 amino acids. As to time point: pretreatment peripheral blood. The data stem from a study of PD-L1 blockade in urothelial cancer. Profiled with immunoSEQ multiplex PCR; TCRdb holds only in-frame clones, not every one. Here the sample spans some 38,000 clones, 85% being singletons. V gene TRBV30 combines with J gene TRBJ2-1; the D gene is possibly TRBD2 (5 bases). This TCR was sampled from a man at least 80 years old with urothelial cancer. The source material was PBMCs, sampled around atezolizumab (anti-PD-L1) treatment. The CDR3 sequence: CAWTGSYNEQFF. Written as DNA, the CDR3 is TGTGCCTGGACGGGATCCTACAATGAGCAGTTCTTC. The entire variable domain, with the rest obtained from reference TRBV30 and TRBJ2-1, is as follows: SQTIHQWPATLVQPVGSPLSLECTVEGTSNPNLYWYRQAAGRGLQLLFYSVGIGQISSEVPQNLSASRPQDRQFILSSKKLLLSDSGFYLCAWTGSYNEQFFGPGTRLTVL.